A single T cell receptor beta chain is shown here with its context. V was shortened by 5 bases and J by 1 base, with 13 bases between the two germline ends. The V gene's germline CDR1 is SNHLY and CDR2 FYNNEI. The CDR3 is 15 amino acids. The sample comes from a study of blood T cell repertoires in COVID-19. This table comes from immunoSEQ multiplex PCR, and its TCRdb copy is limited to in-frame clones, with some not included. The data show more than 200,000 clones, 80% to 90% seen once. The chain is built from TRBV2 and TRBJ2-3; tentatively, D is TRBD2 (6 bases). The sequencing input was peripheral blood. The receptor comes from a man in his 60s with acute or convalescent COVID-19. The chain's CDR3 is CASSNSGWGTDTQYF. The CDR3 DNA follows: TGTGCCAGCAGTAATAGCGGTTGGGGCACAGATACGCAGTATTTT.